Each of the 3 T cell receptor beta chains below was sequenced from the same sample in a study of OX40 agonist ivuxolimab in advanced cancers. Profiling relied on immunoSEQ multiplex PCR, and the TCRdb table lists in-frame clones only, not all of them. The sample lists about 95,000 clones; roughly 90% were seen once. The material sequenced was CD4+ or CD8+ T cells sorted from blood, taken in a trial of the OX40 agonist ivuxolimab. The receptors were gathered from an adult with an advanced solid tumor such as melanoma, head and neck, liver or kidney cancer.

The chain joins TRBV7-8 to TRBJ1-5; D is ambiguous. Per the germline V gene, CDR1 is SGHVS and CDR2 is FQNEAQ. Deletions cut 3 bases from V and 6 bases from J, with 15 bases between. This CDR3 contains 15 residues. DNA of the CDR3: TGTGCCAGCAGCTTCCAGGAGGGTGCGAGTCAGCCCCAGCATTTT. As protein: CASSFQEGASQPQHF.

V gene TRBV30 combines with J gene TRBJ2-2; D unresolved. Trimming left V 0 bases short and J 1 base short, with 3 bases between. This CDR3 has 13 amino acids. Germline lookup yields CDR1 GTSNPN and CDR2 SVGIG (reference sequence). For the CDR3, the DNA is TGTGCCTGGAGTGTGGGGAACACCGGGGAGCTGTTTTTT. Amino acid sequence: CAWSVGNTGELFF.

The rearrangement links TRBV28 to TRBJ1-4, with no clear D. CDR1 MDHEN and CDR2 SYDVKM come from the germline V gene. The CDR3 sequence is 11 residues long. V dropped 1 base and J dropped 15 bases, with 9 bases sitting between them. CDR3 protein: CASSLSGRVFF. CDR3 bases: TGTGCCAGCAGTTTATCGGGAAGGGTGTTTTTT.